Each of the 32 T cell receptor beta chains below was sequenced from the same sample in a study of blood T cell repertoires in COVID-19. TCRdb keeps only in-frame clones here, not all; method: immunoSEQ multiplex PCR. Found here are 55,000 to 80,000 clones, around 88% of them singletons; the top ten hold around 5%. The sample consisted of peripheral blood. The receptors derive from a man aged 45-65 years with active COVID-19.

The chain combines TRBV6-5 with TRBJ2-7; no firm D call. Trimming took off 8 bases at V and 1 base at J, with 12 bases between the two ends. CDR3 length: 13 residues. Germline CDR1 and CDR2: MNHEY and SVGAGI. The CDR3: CASALEPSYEQYF. The CDR3 region has the DNA TGTGCCAGCGCCTTAGAACCTTCCTACGAGCAGTACTTC.

This clone was seen only once. The chain links TRBV5-1 to TRBJ2-3; D is perhaps TRBD2 (7 bases). Germline CDR1 is SGHRS and CDR2 is YFSETQ. The CDR3 sequence is 18 residues long. V was shortened by 2 bases and J by 2 bases, with 21 bases between the two germline ends. Here the CDR3 DNA reads TGCGCCAGCAGCTTATCGGCGGGGGCGGTTAATAACACAGATACGCAGTATTTT. This translates into CASSLSAGAVNNTDTQYF.

The chain joins TRBV19 to TRBJ2-7; tentatively, D is TRBD2 (6 bases). Germline-derived CDR1 and CDR2 are LNHDA and SQIVND (reference sequence). Deletions cut 10 bases from V and 7 bases from J, with 20 bases between. CDR3 length: 13 residues. The CDR3 nucleotides read TGTGCCACAAGAGGCGGTTCCGGGAGTGAGCAGTACTTC. Protein product: CATRGGSGSEQYF. The full variable domain, completed using reference TRBV19 and TRBJ2-7, is DGGITQSPKYLFRKEGQNVTLSCEQNLNHDAMYWYRQDPGQGLRLIYYSQIVNDFQKGDIAEGYSVSREKKESFPLTVTSAQKNPTAFYLCATRGGSGSEQYFGPGTRLTVT.

The chain is built from TRBV5-1 and TRBJ2-3; 7 bases agree with TRBD1. CDR3 length equals 14 residues. The J segment lost 2 bases and the V segment lost 8 bases, leaving 8 bases of the junction unmatched. Germline loops: CDR1 SGHRS, CDR2 YFSETQ. CDR3 in amino acids: CASHPGTDTDTQYF. In nucleotides, the CDR3 is TGCGCCAGTCATCCCGGGACAGACACAGATACGCAGTATTTT. Filled out from reference TRBV5-1 and TRBJ2-3, the complete variable domain reads KAGVTQTPRYLIKTRGQQVTLSCSPISGHRSVSWYQQTPGQGLQFLFEYFSETQRNKGNFPGRFSGRQFSNSRSEMNVSTLELGDSALYLCASHPGTDTDTQYFGPGTRLTVL.

This clone is categorized as medium-sized. The J gene is TRBJ1-5, the V gene TRBV27, with 7 bases that match TRBD1. V was clipped by 4 bases and J by 4 bases; unmatched bases: 4. The germline V gene encodes CDR1 MNHEY and CDR2 SMNVEV (reference sequence). This CDR3 is 14 amino acids long. Written as DNA, the CDR3 is TGTGCCAGCAGTTCGGGGACAGAGAATCAGCCCCAGCATTTT. This gives the protein CASSSGTENQPQHF.

The rearrangement links TRBV7-9 to TRBJ1-1, with TRBD1 identical over 10 bases. The trim removed 5 bases at V and 4 bases at J, leaving 10 bases unmatched. Germline V lookup: CDR1 SEHNR, CDR2 FQNEAQ (reference sequence). This CDR3 region has 16 residues. The DNA of the CDR3 is TGTGCCAGCAGCCTCCAGACAGGGGGCGTGGGCACTGAAGCTTTCTTT. Translating it yields CASSLQTGGVGTEAFF.

This chain connects TRBV24-1 to TRBJ1-5, with D uncertain. CDR1 and CDR2 (germline): KGHDR, SFDVKD. CDR3 length: 14 amino acids. Trimming removed 0 bases at V and 4 bases at J, with 6 bases between. CDR3 bases: TGTGCCACCAGTGATTTGGGGCCGAATCAGCCCCAGCATTTT. It codes for CATSDLGPNQPQHF.

The rearrangement links TRBV12-5 to TRBJ2-1; 8 nucleotides agree with TRBD2. V gave up 2 bases and J gave up 8 bases; unmatched junction bases: 8. Germline loops: CDR1 LGHNT, CDR2 FRNRAP. This CDR3 comprises 15 residues. The CDR3 DNA reads TGTGCTAGTGGTTTGCTCCTTAGCGGGGTTTATGAGCAGTTCTTC. Its protein product is CASGLLLSGVYEQFF.

This rearrangement joins TRBV6-2 or TRBV6-3 to TRBJ2-1, with 11 positions matching TRBD2. The CDR3 totals 16 residues. The junction had 11 bases not matched to a gene; V was cut back by 6 bases and J by 7 bases. Germline CDR1 reads MNHEY; CDR2 reads SVGEGT. The chain's CDR3 is CASRPSGRSLGNEQFF. In DNA form, the CDR3 reads TGTGCCAGCAGGCCTAGCGGGAGGTCTTTAGGGAATGAGCAGTTCTTC.

This clone was observed a handful of times. V gene TRBV6-4 combines with J gene TRBJ2-1; weak D call: TRBD2 (6 bases). The CDR3 extends over 17 amino acids. V was clipped by 6 bases and J by 8 bases, with 26 bases between them. Germline CDR1 reads MRHNA; CDR2 reads SNTAGT. DNA of the CDR3: TGTGCCAGCAGCCCCGTGGGTGGCGGGGACCCGAAGGATGAGCAGTTCTTC. Encoded protein: CASSPVGGGDPKDEQFF.

The genes are TRBV2 and TRBJ1-5; a possible D gene is TRBD1 (6 bases). The CDR3 is made up of 13 amino acids. Trimming stripped 8 bases from V and 4 bases from J, with 12 bases between. Germline-derived CDR1 and CDR2 are SNHLY and FYNNEI. The CDR3 nucleotides read TGTGCCAGCGTAGATAGGGGGAATCAGCCCCAGCATTTT. This encodes CASVDRGNQPQHF.

The chain combines TRBV6-5 with TRBJ1-3, with D possibly being TRBD1 (5 bases). This CDR3 has 15 residues. Trimming cost V 7 bases and J 0 bases, with 13 bases left between them. CDR1 is MNHEY and CDR2 is SVGAGI in the germline V gene. CDR3 in DNA: TGTGCCAGCAATCCGACAGACAGCTCTGGAAACACCATATATTTT. Amino acids: CASNPTDSSGNTIYF.

This clone occurred once. J is TRBJ1-2 and V is TRBV6-5, with 9 bases fitting TRBD1. Germline-derived CDR1 and CDR2 are MNHEY and SVGAGI. The CDR3 is 14 amino acids. With 6 bases clipped from V and 4 bases from J, the junction kept 6 bases outside the gene matches. CDR3 DNA: TGTGCCAGCAGCCCGGACAGGGGTGGCTATGGCTACACCTTC. Amino acids: CASSPDRGGYGYTF.

The chain has TRBV7-2 and TRBJ1-5, with 7 bases matching TRBD1. With V trimmed by 5 bases and J by 2 bases, 6 bases remained unmatched. The CDR3 extends over 15 amino acids. Germline V CDR1 and CDR2: SGHTA, FQGNSA. CDR3 loop: CASSVRQGGNQPQHF. CDR3 DNA sequence: TGTGCCAGCAGCGTCCGACAGGGTGGCAATCAGCCCCAGCATTTT.

The chain recombines TRBV4-2 with TRBJ1-1; no firm D call. V dropped 0 bases and J dropped 5 bases, with 10 bases sitting between them. The CDR3 runs 14 residues. Germline V lookup: CDR1 LGHNA, CDR2 YNFKEQ. CDR3 amino acids: CASSQEDGVTEAFF. CDR3 bases: TGTGCCAGCAGCCAAGAAGACGGGGTGACTGAAGCTTTCTTT.

The V gene is TRBV7-3, the J gene TRBJ2-3; 9 bases fit TRBD2. The V segment lost 4 bases and the J segment 5 bases; nucleotides outside the gene matches: 16. Germline loops: CDR1 SGHTA, CDR2 FQGTGA. The CDR3 has 18 amino acids. This CDR3 reads CASSSPRAGGPMGDTQYF. CDR3 coding DNA: TGTGCCAGCAGCTCCCCTCGGGCGGGAGGGCCAATGGGAGATACGCAGTATTTT. Together with reference TRBV7-3 and TRBJ2-3, the CDR3 gives the full variable domain: GAGVSQTPSNKVTEKGKYVELRCDPISGHTALYWYRQSLGQGPEFLIYFQGTGAADDSGLPNDRFFAVRPEGSVSTLKIQRTERGDSAVYLCASSSPRAGGPMGDTQYFGPGTRLTVL.

V is TRBV21-1 and J is TRBJ2-3; the table's TRBD1 call for D was not verified on the DNA. TRBV21-1 is a pseudogene locus. The CDR3 has 14 residues. CDR3 sequence reads: CASSKNRGLYTQYF. For the CDR3, the DNA is TGTGCCAGCAGCAAGAACAGGGGTTTGTATACGCAGTATTTT.

The chain joins TRBV5-1 to TRBJ2-5, with TRBD2 matching over 8 bases. The CDR3 is 14 residues long. The V gene end was trimmed by 4 bases and the J gene end by 1 base; junction bases not matched to a gene: 3. Germline V lookup: CDR1 SGHRS, CDR2 YFSETQ. CDR3 amino acids: CASSPGTSQETQYF. In DNA form, the CDR3 reads TGCGCCAGCAGCCCCGGGACTAGCCAAGAGACCCAGTACTTC.

The J gene is TRBJ1-2, the V gene TRBV10-1; D is unresolved. Germline V CDR1 and CDR2: WNHNN, SYGVQD (reference sequence). The CDR3 consists of 11 residues. The V end was cut by 11 bases, the J end by 6 bases, with 13 bases between. The CDR3 bases are TGCGCCTGCAACACCTTCGATGGCTACACCTTC. It translates to CACNTFDGYTF.

V gene TRBV6-2 or TRBV6-3 combines with J gene TRBJ2-2; the match to TRBD2 covers 12 bases. V shed 5 bases and J 8 bases; nucleotides not matched to a gene: 15. This CDR3 has 18 residues. Per germline, CDR1 MNHEY and CDR2 SVGEGT. CDR3 in amino acids: CASSQPGLAGDRIGELFF. For the CDR3, the DNA is TGTGCCAGCAGTCAACCGGGACTAGCGGGCGACCGAATAGGGGAGCTGTTTTTT.

The chain has TRBV6-2 or TRBV6-3 and TRBJ2-7; no definite D call. The length of the CDR3 is 12 residues. In germline, CDR1 is MNHEY, CDR2 SVGEGT. Trimming took off 6 bases at V and 0 bases at J, with 6 bases between the two ends. This CDR3 is CASSFNSYEQYF. The CDR3 bases are TGTGCCAGCAGCTTTAACTCCTACGAGCAGTACTTC.

The chain carries TRBV28 and TRBJ1-2, with TRBD1 matching 7 bases. The CDR3 covers 14 residues. CDR1 and CDR2 (germline): MDHEN, SYDVKM. The trim removed 7 bases at V and 4 bases at J, leaving 9 bases unmatched. The CDR3 is CASIGDRYGYGYTF. DNA for the CDR3: TGTGCCAGCATAGGGGACAGATATGGCTATGGCTACACCTTC.

This rearrangement joins TRBV6-5 to TRBJ2-2, with 8 bases lining up with TRBD2. Germline CDR1 is MNHEY and CDR2 is SVGAGI. The CDR3 is made up of 15 amino acids. V lost 10 bases, J lost 7 bases, and 14 bases stayed unmatched. CDR3 DNA: TGTGCCATCGAGAGACTAGCGCCAAGGGTCGGGGAGCTGTTTTTT. Amino acids: CAIERLAPRVGELFF.

The chain has TRBV30 and TRBJ1-2; D is unclear. CDR3 length: 12 amino acids. V was cut by 2 bases and J by 3 bases, with 7 bases left in between. Germline assignment: CDR1 GTSNPN and CDR2 SVGIG (reference sequence). DNA of the CDR3: TGTGCCTGGAGTCTAGACCACTATGGCTACACCTTC. This sequence encodes CAWSLDHYGYTF.

J is TRBJ2-7 and V is TRBV6-5; D remains unclear. Germline V gene data show CDR1 as MNHEY and CDR2 as SVGAGI. V was clipped by 8 bases and J by 4 bases, with 6 bases between them. CDR3 length: 10 residues. The CDR3 spells CASGQYEQYF. The DNA of the CDR3 is TGTGCCAGCGGGCAGTACGAGCAGTACTTC.

V and J are TRBV5-4 and TRBJ2-5; TRBD2 matches 15 bases. Trimming cost V 4 bases and J 2 bases; bases outside gene matches: 6. CDR1 is SGHNT and CDR2 is YYREEE in the germline V gene (reference sequence). The CDR3 totals 17 residues. In DNA, the CDR3 is TGTGCCAGCAGCCCTGGGACTAGCGGGGGGAAACAAGAGACCCAGTACTTC. Encoded protein: CASSPGTSGGKQETQYF.

The chain combines TRBV4-2 with TRBJ2-7; 8 positions agree with TRBD2. V was clipped by 0 bases and J by 2 bases; unmatched bases: 3. The CDR3 length is 15 residues. The germline V gene encodes CDR1 LGHNA and CDR2 YNFKEQ. The CDR3 DNA reads as TGTGCCAGCAGCCAAGAGCGGGAGGCCACCTACGAGCAGTACTTC. Translated, it gives CASSQEREATYEQYF.

The J gene is TRBJ1-5, the V gene TRBV3-1 (or the pseudogene TRBV3-2); 8 bases map to TRBD1. The ends lost 0 bases at V and 9 bases at J; junction bases unmatched: 31. CDR1 and CDR2 (germline): LGHDT, YNNKEL (reference sequence). The length of the CDR3 is 23 residues. CDR3 residues: CASSQDYMLSGTGSFGATWPQHF. As DNA, the CDR3 is TGTGCCAGCAGCCAAGACTATATGCTTTCCGGGACAGGCTCTTTTGGGGCTACCTGGCCCCAGCATTTT.

The chain combines TRBV7-9 with TRBJ1-5; D not certain. The ends were cut back, 6 bases at V and 6 bases at J, with 18 bases in the middle. This CDR3 contains 15 residues. The germline gives CDR1 SEHNR, CDR2 FQNEAQ (reference sequence). Here the CDR3 reads CASSTERQSGQPQHF. CDR3 coding DNA: TGTGCCAGCAGTACGGAAAGGCAGTCAGGTCAGCCCCAGCATTTT.

J is TRBJ1-2 and V is TRBV30; 7 bases align to TRBD1. The CDR3 is 13 residues long. Unmatched junction bases numbered 9, after V lost 4 bases and J lost 7 bases. Germline V gives CDR1 GTSNPN, CDR2 SVGIG (reference sequence). Here the CDR3 DNA reads TGTGCCTGGACTCCTAGACAGGGTGGTGGCTACACCTTC. It codes for CAWTPRQGGGYTF.

V usage is TRBV4-2 and J usage is TRBJ2-7, with TRBD1 matching 9 bases. The germline V gene has CDR1 LGHNA and CDR2 YNFKEQ. Trimming cost V 8 bases and J 1 base; bases outside gene matches: 12. The length of the CDR3 is 16 residues. The CDR3 region has the DNA TGTGCCAGCTTTAAGGGGGGGACAGGGAGGTCCTACGAGCAGTACTTC. Translated, it gives CASFKGGTGRSYEQYF.

V is TRBV19 and J is TRBJ1-2; D may be TRBD1 (5 bases). The ends were cut back, 4 bases at V and 4 bases at J, with 16 bases in the middle. The CDR3 extends over 15 amino acids. CDR1 and CDR2 (germline): LNHDA, SQIVND (reference sequence). The CDR3 sequence is CASSTDTWPVYGYTF. The CDR3, as DNA: TGTGCCAGTAGTACGGACACATGGCCTGTCTATGGCTACACCTTC.